What follows describes a single TCR beta chain. The assay was immunoSEQ multiplex PCR, and TCRdb's table has in-frame clones only and misses some. The table has roughly 69,000 clones, roughly 92% seen once. V was shortened by 1 base and J by 3 bases, with 13 bases between the two germline ends. This CDR3 contains 16 residues. Looked up from germline, CDR1 is SGHTA and CDR2 is FQGNSA. The sample originates from a study of graft-versus-host responses after intestinal transplantation. Across the study: Transplant recipients had multivisceral, liver-intestinal, or isolated intestinal grafts. All recipients got anti-thymocyte globulin induction, then tacrolimus and steroids for approximately 3 years.

The receptor was isolated from a human patient who received an intestinal transplant, so some T cells may come from the graft donor. The source was bone marrow, collected around 720 days after intestinal transplantation. The chain joins TRBV7-2 to TRBJ2-1, with D hard to call. The DNA for the CDR3 is TGTGCCAGCAGCTTAGTAGTCTCCAGCAACTACAATGAGCAGTTCTTC. Amino acid sequence: CASSLVVSSNYNEQFF.